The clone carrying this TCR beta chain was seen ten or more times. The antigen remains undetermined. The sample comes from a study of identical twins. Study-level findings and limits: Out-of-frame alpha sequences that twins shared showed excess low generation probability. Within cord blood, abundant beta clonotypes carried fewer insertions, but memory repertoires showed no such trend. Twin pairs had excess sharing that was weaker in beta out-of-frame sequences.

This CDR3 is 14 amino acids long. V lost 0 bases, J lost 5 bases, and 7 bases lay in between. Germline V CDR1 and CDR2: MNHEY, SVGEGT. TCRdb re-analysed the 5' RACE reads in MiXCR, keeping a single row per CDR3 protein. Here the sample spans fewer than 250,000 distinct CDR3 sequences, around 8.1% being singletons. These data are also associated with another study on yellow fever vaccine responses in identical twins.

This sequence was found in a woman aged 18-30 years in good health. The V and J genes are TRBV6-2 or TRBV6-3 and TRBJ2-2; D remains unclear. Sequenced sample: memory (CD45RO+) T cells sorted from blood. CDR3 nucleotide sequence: TGTGCCAGCAGTTACTCTAGGATAACCGGGGAGCTGTTTTTT. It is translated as CASSYSRITGELFF.